This TCR beta chain was recovered during a study of OX40 agonist ivuxolimab in advanced cancers. This CDR3 has 13 residues. Germline V gene sequence: CDR1 SEHNR, CDR2 FQNEAQ (reference sequence). V gave up 5 bases and J gave up 4 bases, with 9 bases separating them. This table comes from immunoSEQ multiplex PCR, and its TCRdb copy is limited to in-frame clones, with some not included. The sample has approximately 86,000 clones, roughly nine tenths seen once. The material sequenced was CD4+ or CD8+ T cells sorted from blood, taken in a trial of the OX40 agonist ivuxolimab. This sequence was found in an adult with an advanced solid tumor such as melanoma, head and neck, liver or kidney cancer. This chain joins TRBV7-9 and TRBJ2-1, with D unclear. The DNA of the CDR3 is TGTGCCAGCAGCGATAGGGTGTACAATGAGCAGTTCTTC. Translation gives CASSDRVYNEQFF. Complete variable domain (other parts from reference TRBV7-9 and TRBJ2-1): DTGVSQNPRHKITKRGQNVTFRCDPISEHNRLYWYRQTLGQGPEFLTYFQNEAQLEKSRLLSDRFSAERPKGSFSTLEIQRTEQGDSAMYLCASSDRVYNEQFFGPGTRLTVL.